The clone carrying this T cell receptor beta chain was found a few times. Its antigen is undetermined. Unique molecular identifiers tagged the TCR beta cDNA libraries. Roughly 0.5 million cDNA molecules were obtained from roughly 1 to 10 million T cells. TCRdb used MiXCR to reprocess the PCR reads, holding one entry per CDR3 protein. The table lists some 190,000 distinct CDR3 sequences, 29% of them singletons. The record originates from a study of post-analysis software for immune sequencing data. Study information: Clinical courses comprised relapsing-remitting, secondary progressive and progressive-relapsing multiple sclerosis. Study findings and constraints: Significantly lower normalized Chao1 diversity was seen in multiple sclerosis patients than in controls. Co-batched samples clustered tightly together by F measure.

Sequencing used blood. The TCR sequence derives from a girl younger than 18 with multiple sclerosis.

The DNA of the CDR3 is TGCGCCAGCAGCTTGGATGGAGGGGCTAACTATGGCTACACCTTC. Protein: CASSLDGGANYGYTF. The chain carries TRBV5-1 and TRBJ1-2; D might be TRBD1 (5 bases). Germline values: CDR1 SGHRS, CDR2 YFSETQ. The CDR3 extends over 15 amino acids. Between the trimmed V and J ends, which lost 0 bases and 0 bases, there was a span of 9 bases.